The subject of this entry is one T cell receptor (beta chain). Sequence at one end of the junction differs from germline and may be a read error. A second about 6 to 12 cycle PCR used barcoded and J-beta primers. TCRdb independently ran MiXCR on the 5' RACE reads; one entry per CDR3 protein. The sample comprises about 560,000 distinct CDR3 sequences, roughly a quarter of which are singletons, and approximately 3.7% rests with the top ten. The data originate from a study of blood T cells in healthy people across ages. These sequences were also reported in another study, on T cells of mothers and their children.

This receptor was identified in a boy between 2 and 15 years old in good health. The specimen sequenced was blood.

CDR3 region: CTSSRRGSTKNIQYF. DNA of the CDR3: TGTACCAGCAGCCGAAGAGGATCAACCAAAAACATTCAGTACTTC. J is TRBJ2-4 and V is TRBV14; no clear D gene. Germline V gene sequence: CDR1 SGHDN, CDR2 FVKESK. The CDR3 consists of 15 residues.